The clone carrying this TCR beta chain was recorded only once. In the original analysis: Reference gene primer amplification in the assay estimated nucleated cell counts. Assay used: immunoSEQ multiplex PCR; TCRdb lists only in-frame clones, some missing. The V and J calls and clone size come from that table; D and trimming were worked out from the DNA. The sample shows some 250,000 clones, 70% to 90% of them seen only once. The V end was cut by 0 bases, the J end by 0 bases, with 5 bases between. The CDR3 runs to 14 residues. Per germline, CDR1 SGHRS and CDR2 YFSETQ. The data were taken from a study of blood T cell repertoires in COVID-19. As for the study in general: Samples taken during acute and convalescent COVID-19 were collected in the United States, Italy and Spain. Sample material is recorded as cDNA or gDNA derived from T cells, B-cell-depleted T cells, or PBMCs.

The rearrangement uses TRBV5-1 and TRBJ2-3; perhaps TRBD1 as D (5 bases). The sample taken for sequencing was peripheral blood. The TCR sequence derives from a man aged 25 to 40 with active or convalescent COVID-19. CDR3 nucleotide sequence: TGCGCCAGCAGCTTGGCAGGGAGCACAGATACGCAGTATTTT. It encodes CASSLAGSTDTQYF.